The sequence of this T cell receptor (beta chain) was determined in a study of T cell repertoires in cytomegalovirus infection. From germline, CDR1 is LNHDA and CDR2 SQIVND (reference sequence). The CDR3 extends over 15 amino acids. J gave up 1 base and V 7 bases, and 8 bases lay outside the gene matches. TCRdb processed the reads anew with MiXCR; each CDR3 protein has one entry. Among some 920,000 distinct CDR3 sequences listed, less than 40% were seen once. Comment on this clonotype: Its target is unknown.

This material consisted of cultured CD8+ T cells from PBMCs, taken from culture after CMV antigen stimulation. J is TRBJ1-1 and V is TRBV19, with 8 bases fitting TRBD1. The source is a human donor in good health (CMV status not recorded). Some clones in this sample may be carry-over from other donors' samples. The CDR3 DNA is TGTGCCAGTACCATTACAGGGGGAGGGAACACTGAAGCTTTCTTT. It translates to CASTITGGGNTEAFF.